The 10 T cell receptor beta chains presented below share a single source sample, sequenced in a study of early T cells in non-severe SARS-CoV-2 infection. One entry per CDR3 protein results from TCRdb running MiXCR on the 5' RACE reads. Found here are fewer than 25,000 distinct CDR3 sequences, roughly 3.5% of them singletons; the top ten hold around 5.6%. Sequencing used whole blood. The receptor set was obtained from an adult who was a healthcare worker with PCR-confirmed SARS-CoV-2 infection or an uninfected control (not recorded which).

This clonotype was counted at least ten times. This chain joins TRBV2 and TRBJ2-3; no reliable D call. The germline V gene encodes CDR1 SNHLY and CDR2 FYNNEI. V lost 0 bases and J 2 bases, leaving 9 bases between the germline ends. This CDR3 contains 15 residues. Here the CDR3 DNA reads TGTGCCAGCAGTGAAGCGATACTTCTCACAGATACGCAGTATTTT. It specifies CASSEAILLTDTQYF.

In its sample, this clonotype was seen many times. The DNA of the CDR3 is TGTGCCAGTAGTGTGGGACAGGCTAGCACAGATACGCAGTATTTT. Amino acids: CASSVGQASTDTQYF. This rearrangement joins TRBV19 to TRBJ2-3, with 8 bases lining up with TRBD1. This CDR3 has 15 amino acids. CDR1 LNHDA and CDR2 SQIVND come from the germline V gene (reference sequence). V dropped 5 bases and J dropped 0; count of bases not matched to a gene: 4.

By share, this clonotype counts as medium-sized (0.01 to 0.1%). The CDR3 here is CASSRDRGVAGELFF. The CDR3 DNA is TGTGCCAGTAGTAGGGACAGGGGTGTCGCCGGGGAGCTGTTTTTT. The gene calls are TRBV19 and TRBJ2-2, with 10 bases that match TRBD1. With 4 bases clipped from V and 6 bases from J, the junction kept 5 bases outside the gene matches. Per the germline V gene, CDR1 is LNHDA and CDR2 is SQIVND (reference sequence). This CDR3 region has 15 residues.

This clonotype was counted ten times or more. This chain joins TRBV5-4 and TRBJ2-5, with 8 positions matching TRBD2. From germline, CDR1 is SGHNT and CDR2 YYREEE (reference sequence). V dropped 1 base and J dropped 1; count of bases not matched to a gene: 6. This CDR3 is built from 16 residues. The CDR3 DNA reads TGTGCCAGCAGCTTGTCGGCTAGCGGGCCCCAAGAGACCCAGTACTTC. Its translation: CASSLSASGPQETQYF.

V gene TRBV2 combines with J gene TRBJ1-5; D is unresolved. Deletions cut 8 bases from V and 4 bases from J, with 9 bases between. The CDR3 runs 12 residues. Germline CDR1 and CDR2: SNHLY and FYNNEI. The CDR3 DNA sequence: TGTGCCAGCGGGTCCCCGAATCAGCCCCAGCATTTT. This translates into CASGSPNQPQHF.

This clonotype was detected many times. J is TRBJ2-1 and V is TRBV3-1, with D uncertain. Germline lookup yields CDR1 LGHDT and CDR2 YNNKEL (reference sequence). CDR3 size: 15 residues. The V end lost 4 bases, the J end lost 4 bases, and 14 bases lay between the germline ends. The chain's CDR3 is CASSPEITRYNEQFF. CDR3 in DNA: TGTGCCAGCAGCCCCGAGATCACCCGGTACAATGAGCAGTTCTTC.

This clonotype has more than one count but fewer than ten. This chain joins TRBV6-2 or TRBV6-3 and TRBJ2-7, with 9 bases that match TRBD2. The CDR3 length is 15 residues. Germline CDR1 and CDR2: MNHEY and SVGEGT. V was clipped by 5 bases and J by 3 bases; unmatched bases: 8. CDR3 sequence: CASSEAGGRHYEQYF. CDR3 coding DNA: TGTGCCAGCAGTGAAGCGGGGGGACGCCACTACGAGCAGTACTTC.

The chain carries TRBV7-9 and TRBJ1-1, with 11 bases fitting TRBD1. J gave up 5 bases and V 5 bases, and 7 bases lay outside the gene matches. Germline V CDR1 and CDR2: SEHNR, FQNEAQ (reference sequence). CDR3 size: 15 residues. Here the CDR3 reads CASSPGTGGKTEAFF. For the CDR3, the DNA is TGTGCCAGCAGCCCCGGGACAGGGGGAAAAACTGAAGCTTTCTTT.

This clonotype was observed at least ten times. The J gene is TRBJ1-1, the V gene TRBV10-3, with a possible D match to TRBD1 (6 bases). Germline V CDR1 and CDR2: ENHRY, SYGVKD. V dropped 4 bases and J dropped 1 base, with 7 bases sitting between them. The CDR3 runs to 13 residues. The CDR3 DNA reads TGTGCCATCAGTGGGGACACGAACACTGAAGCTTTCTTT. Its translation: CAISGDTNTEAFF.

This clonotype was found many times. This chain joins TRBV12-2 and TRBJ2-3; the table names TRBD1, a call not compared with the DNA. TRBV12-2 is marked as a pseudogene. This CDR3 has 17 amino acids. The CDR3 sequence is CASRPLRGSYSTDTQYF. The CDR3 DNA reads TGTGCAAGTCGCCCACTTAGGGGATCCTATAGCACAGATACGCAGTATTTT.